This TCR beta chain originates from a study of T cells after yellow fever vaccination. Across the study: The SMART-Seq v4 Ultra Low Input method served to prepare the low-cell-number fractions. Findings and limits, study-wide: The CD4 and CD8 compartments had a small share of their clonotypes in common. Post-booster samples contained most primary-vaccination clones (around 96% CD4, about 85% CD8).

This clonotype was counted a few times. What it binds is not known. Each CDR3 protein gets one entry after TCRdb re-called the 5' RACE reads with MiXCR. Counted here are about 130,000 distinct CDR3 sequences, almost 9% occurring once; the ten biggest clones make up under 40%. Per germline, CDR1 DFQATT and CDR2 SNEGSKA (reference sequence). The length of the CDR3 is 15 residues. V lost 5 bases to trimming and J lost 1 base, with 15 bases between them. This clonotype was obtained from a man aged 18-30 years who received the YFV17D yellow fever vaccine. The V call is TRBV20-1, the J call TRBJ2-1, with TRBD2 as a possible D gene (6 bases). The source material was CD8+ T cells sorted from PBMCs, sampled on the day of the yellow fever booster vaccination. In nucleotides, the CDR3 is TGCAGTGCTCCTCCCGGGAGCGGGTCCTACAATGAGCAGTTCTTC. Its translation: CSAPPGSGSYNEQFF.